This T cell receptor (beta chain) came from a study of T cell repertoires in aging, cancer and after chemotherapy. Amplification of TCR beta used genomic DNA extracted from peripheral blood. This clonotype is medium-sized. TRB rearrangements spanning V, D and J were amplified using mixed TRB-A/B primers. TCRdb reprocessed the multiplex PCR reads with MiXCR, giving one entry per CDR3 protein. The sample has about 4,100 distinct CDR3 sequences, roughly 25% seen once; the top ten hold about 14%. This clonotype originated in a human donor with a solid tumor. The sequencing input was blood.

CDR3 in amino acids: CASSSGQPIGKLFF. The CDR3 bases are TGTGCCAGCAGTTCAGGACAGCCGATTGGAAAACTGTTTTTT. The V gene is TRBV12-3 or TRBV12-4, the J gene TRBJ1-4, with D maybe TRBD1 (6 bases). This CDR3 spans 14 amino acids. Deletions cut 4 bases from V and 10 bases from J, with 16 bases between.